This is a list of T cell receptor beta chains from one sample in a study of cytomegalovirus exposure and HLA in healthy donors. Clones were sequenced by immunoSEQ multiplex PCR, and TCRdb holds only the in-frame ones, with some missing. The profile covers more than 95,000 clones, with over 60% appearing a single time and about 2% taken by the ten largest. Sequencing was carried out using PBMCs. All receptors derive from a man between 50 and 59 years old in good health and CMV-seronegative. CDR3s include the opening cysteine and the closing phenylalanine or tryptophan. Fields, in order: J gene, clone size, D gene, V gene, CDR3 protein, CDR3 DNA. A D gene is named only where the DNA matches it firmly. Some rows have no size entry. The others give once, few or many, or a class for an expanded clone.

>TRBJ2-2|once|NA|TRBV6-5
CASRQDRRLTGELFF
TGTGCCAGCAGACAAGACAGGAGACTTACCGGGGAGCTGTTTTTT
>TRBJ2-1|NA|NA|TRBV21-1
CASDPPGQGGRDEQFF
TGTGCCAGCGACCCTCCGGGACAGGGGGGGAGGGATGAGCAGTTCTTC
>TRBJ2-1|NA|NA|TRBV11-2
CASSHGQGSYNEQFF
TGTGCCAGCAGCCATGGTCAGGGCTCCTACAATGAGCAGTTCTTC
>TRBJ1-1|NA|TRBD1|TRBV6-4
CASSAQGQNTEAFF
TGTGCCAGCAGTGCACAGGGGCAGAACACTGAAGCTTTCTTT
>TRBJ2-3|few|TRBD2|TRBV9
CASSVATGLAGGNTDTQYF
TGTGCCAGCAGCGTAGCTACTGGGCTAGCGGGGGGGAACACAGATACGCAGTATTTT
>TRBJ2-5|NA|TRBD2|TRBV29-1
CSGRGEGTQYF
TGCAGCGGACGTGGGGAGGGGACCCAGTACTTC
>TRBJ1-1|NA|NA|TRBV30
CAWFRVYVTEAFF
TGTGCCTGGTTCAGGGTGTATGTCACTGAAGCTTTCTTT
>TRBJ2-3|NA|NA|TRBV11-3
CASSGSPSELAAQYF
TGTGCCTCCAGCGGCAGTCCTAGCGAGCTTGCTGCGCAGTATTTT
>TRBJ2-5|few|NA|TRBV19
CASSISSQETQYF
TGTGCCAGTAGTATTTCCAGCCAAGAGACCCAGTACTTC
>TRBJ2-2|NA|TRBD1|TRBV9
CASSPRQGASGELFF
TGTGCCAGCAGCCCGCGACAGGGGGCAAGCGGGGAGCTGTTTTTT
>TRBJ2-2|NA|TRBD2|TRBV7-9
CASSPTSADGELFF
TGTGCCAGCAGCCCGACTAGCGCGGACGGGGAGCTGTTTTTT
>TRBJ1-1|NA|NA|TRBV11-1
CASSLVTTNTEAFF
TGTGCCAGCAGCTTGGTCACAACGAACACTGAAGCTTTCTTT
>TRBJ2-7|NA|TRBD2|TRBV4-3
CASSQGLSGGASYEQYF
TGCGCCAGCAGCCAAGGACTCAGCGGGGGGGCCTCCTACGAGCAGTACTTC
>TRBJ1-4|NA|NA|TRBV9
CASSPRVRQANEKLFF
TGTGCCAGCAGCCCGAGGGTTCGGCAAGCTAATGAAAAACTGTTTTTT
>TRBJ2-1|NA|NA|TRBV5-4
CASSLSGRSSSYNEQFF
TGTGCCAGCAGCTTGAGTGGCAGATCAAGCTCCTACAATGAGCAGTTCTTC
>TRBJ2-1|NA|TRBD2|TRBV14
CASSQAGGAYYEQFF
TGTGCCAGCAGCCAAGCCGGGGGGGCTTATTATGAGCAGTTCTTC
>TRBJ2-7|NA|NA|TRBV18
CASSPSAGDSYEQYF
TGTGCCAGCTCACCCTCTGCCGGGGACTCCTACGAGCAGTACTTC
>TRBJ1-1|few|TRBD1|TRBV5-1
CASSPDRGLTEAFF
TGCGCCAGCAGCCCCGACAGGGGGCTTACTGAAGCTTTCTTT
>TRBJ1-1|few|TRBD1|TRBV19
CASSMDRGANTEAFF
TGTGCCAGTAGTATGGACAGGGGAGCTAACACTGAAGCTTTCTTT
>TRBJ1-3|NA|NA|TRBV2
CASRWGGSSGNTIYF
TGTGCCAGCAGGTGGGGGGGGTCCTCTGGAAACACCATATATTTT
>TRBJ2-2|NA|NA|TRBV7-6
CASSFETGTGELFF
TGTGCCAGCAGCTTTGAGACGGGGACCGGGGAGCTGTTTTTT
>TRBJ1-4|NA|NA|TRBV7-9
CASSFSAGPEKLFF
TGTGCCAGCAGCTTTAGTGCAGGGCCTGAAAAACTGTTTTTT
>TRBJ1-2|few|NA|TRBV4-1
CASSQDGGRSYGYTF
TGCGCCAGCAGCCAAGATGGTGGCAGATCCTATGGCTACACCTTC
>TRBJ2-1|NA|TRBD1|TRBV7-8
CASSLAGTGNEQFF
TGTGCCAGCAGCTTAGCGGGGACAGGGAATGAGCAGTTCTTC
>TRBJ1-6|NA|NA|TRBV7-2
CASSLAGTSYNSPLHF
TGTGCCAGCAGCTTAGCTGGGACATCGTATAATTCACCCCTCCACTTT
>TRBJ2-6|NA|NA|TRBV27
CASRRRDRDSGANVLTF
TGTGCCAGCAGGCGGAGGGACAGAGACTCTGGGGCCAACGTCCTGACTTTC
>TRBJ1-6|few|NA|TRBV7-2
CASSSYSPNNSPLHF
TGTGCCAGCAGCAGTTACAGTCCGAATAATTCACCCCTCCACTTT
>TRBJ1-6|once|TRBD1|TRBV2
CASSGTGGASSPLHF
TGTGCCAGCAGTGGCACAGGGGGCGCGAGTTCACCCCTCCACTTT